The source of this T cell receptor (beta chain) is a study of beta chain features in type 1 diabetes. cDNA synthesis used the whole RNA isolate, giving expressed TCRB sequences. Sequenced by immunoSEQ multiplex PCR; TCRdb stores in-frame clones only, minus some. Among a few hundred thousand clones, 25% to 35% were seen once, and the ten largest hold under 5%. Findings of the study overall: In every one of the four CD4+ subsets, TCRB CDR3s were moderately but significantly shorter in Type 1 diabetes patients.

This clone was recorded a few times. What it recognizes is unknown. Every donor had blood drawn once into heparin, 90 to 150 mL on average. Germline assignment: CDR1 SNHLY and CDR2 FYNNEI. CDR3 length equals 13 residues. After removal of 8 bases from V and 5 bases from J, the junction contained 8 bases not matched to a gene. Sequencing was performed on central memory CD4+ T cells from blood. The chain has TRBV2 and TRBJ2-7, with TRBD1 matching over 8 bases. The clonotype comes from a man aged 30 to 45 in good health. Here the CDR3 reads CASGRTGRHEQYF. The CDR3, as DNA: TGTGCCAGCGGAAGGACAGGGCGGCACGAGCAGTACTTC.